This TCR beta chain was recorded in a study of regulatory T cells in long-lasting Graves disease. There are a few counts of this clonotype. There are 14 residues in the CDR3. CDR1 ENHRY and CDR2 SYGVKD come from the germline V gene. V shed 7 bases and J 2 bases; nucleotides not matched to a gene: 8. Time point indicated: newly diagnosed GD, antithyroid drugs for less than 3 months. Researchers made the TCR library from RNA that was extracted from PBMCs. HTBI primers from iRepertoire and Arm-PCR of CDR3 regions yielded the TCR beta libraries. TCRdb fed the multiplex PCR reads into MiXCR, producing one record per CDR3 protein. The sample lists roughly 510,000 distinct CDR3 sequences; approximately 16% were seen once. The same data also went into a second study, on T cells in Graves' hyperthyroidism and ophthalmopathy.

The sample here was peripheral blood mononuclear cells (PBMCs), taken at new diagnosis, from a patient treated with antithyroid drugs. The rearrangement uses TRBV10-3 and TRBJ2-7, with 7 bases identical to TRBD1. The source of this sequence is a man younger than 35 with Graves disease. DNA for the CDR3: TGTGCCATCACCCAAGGACAGGCCCCCTACGAGCAGTACTTC. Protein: CAITQGQAPYEQYF.